Listed below are T cell receptor beta chains from one sample, sequenced in a study of T cells in Graves' hyperthyroidism and ophthalmopathy. TCRdb re-derived calls from the multiplex PCR reads in MiXCR, one entry per CDR3 protein. The repertoire includes approximately 510,000 distinct CDR3 sequences, under 25% of them detected once, and 26% sits in the top ten. The sequenced sample was blood. The receptor set was obtained from a man aged 18 to 29 with Graves' hyperthyroidism. Both conserved end residues are part of each CDR3. The D gene is left open where the match is weak. Rows give clone size only sometimes, using once, few, many, or a class for an expanded clone.

many | TRBJ1-5 | 12 | . | TRBV10-2 | CASSLLQQPQHF | TGCGCCAGCAGTCTCCTTCAACAGCCCCAGCATTTT
once | TRBJ2-4 | 11 | . | TRBV2 | CASREKNIQYF | TGTGCCAGCAGAGAGAAAAACATTCAGTACTTC
. | TRBJ1-1 | 15 | . | TRBV6-1 | CASNPWVGTNTEAFF | TGTGCCAGCAACCCGTGGGTCGGAACGAACACTGAAGCTTTCTTT
many | TRBJ1-5 | 15 | . | TRBV6-1 | CASSQQELSNQPQHF | TGTGCCAGCTCCCAACAGGAACTTAGCAATCAGCCCCAGCATTTT
. | TRBJ1-1 | 16 | TRBD1 | TRBV12-3/TRBV12-4 | CASARGAGGMNTEAWF | TGTGCCAGCGCCAGGGGCGCAGGGGGCATGAACACTGAAGCTTGGTTT
many | TRBJ2-2 | 14 | . | TRBV2 | CASSEIVNTGELFF | TGTGCCAGCAGTGAAATCGTGAACACCGGGGAGCTGTTTTTT
. | TRBJ2-5 | 15 | . | TRBV6-5 | CASSYSSRGEETQYF | TGTGCCAGCAGTTACTCGAGCAGGGGCGAGGAGACCCAGTACTTC
few | TRBJ1-1 | 15 | . | TRBV5-5 | CASSLSGTLNTEAFF | TGTGCCAGCAGCTTGTCCGGAACCTTGAACACTGAAGCTTTCTTT
. | TRBJ1-5 | 15 | . | TRBV7-2 | CASSLSGYSNQPQHF | TGTGCCAGCAGCTTATCAGGATATAGCAATCAGCCCCAGCATTTT
many | TRBJ2-7 | 15 | . | TRBV6-4 | CASTTGTPSSYEQYF | TGTGCCAGCACTACCGGGACTCCGAGCTCCTACGAGCAGTACTTC
few | TRBJ1-2 | 17 | TRBD1 | TRBV28 | CAISQTATGPGNYGYTF | TGTGCCATTTCACAAACTGCGACAGGGCCGGGGAACTATGGCTACACCTTC
few | TRBJ1-6 | 13 | . | TRBV12-3/TRBV12-4 | CASSFRLGAPLHF | TGTGCCAGCAGTTTTAGGCTGGGGGCACCCCTCCACTTT
. | TRBJ1-5 | 17 | . | TRBV28 | CASSLAPFGVRNQPQHF | TGTGCCAGCAGTTTAGCGCCCTTTGGGGTTCGCAATCAGCCCCAGCATTTT
many | TRBJ2-5 | 14 | . | TRBV6-5 | CASSYLLGWETQYF | TGTGCCAGCAGTTACCTCTTGGGGTGGGAGACCCAGTACTTC
many | TRBJ2-7 | 11 | . | TRBV6-1 | CASTTPGQQYF | TGTGCCAGCACCACCCCAGGGCAGCAGTACTTC
many | TRBJ1-2 | 18 | TRBD1 | TRBV7-8 | CASSPHPFGTGGFFGYTF | TGTGCCAGCAGCCCACACCCTTTCGGTACAGGGGGCTTTTTTGGCTACACCTTC
many | TRBJ1-2 | 12 | . | TRBV20-1 | CSGTGRNYGYTF | TGCAGTGGGACCGGACGGAACTATGGCTACACCTTC
. | TRBJ1-2 | 14 | TRBD1 | TRBV5-1 | CASSLDTGAYGYTF | TGCGCCAGCAGCTTGGATACAGGGGCCTATGGCTACACCTTC
many | TRBJ1-1 | 16 | TRBD1 | TRBV2 | CASSEGTGVGDTEAFF | TGTGCCAGCAGTGAAGGGACAGGCGTGGGGGACACTGAAGCTTTCTTT
many | TRBJ1-1 | 12 | . | TRBV12-3/TRBV12-4 | CASRRVGTETFF | TGTGCCAGCAGGAGAGTAGGCACTGAAACTTTCTTT
. | TRBJ1-1 | 12 | . | TRBV29-1 | CSVEYGVTEAFF | TGCAGCGTTGAATACGGGGTCACTGAAGCTTTCTTT
many | TRBJ2-7 | 13 | . | TRBV28 | CASRIADAYEQYF | TGTGCCAGCAGAATCGCAGACGCCTACGAGCAGTACTTC
many | TRBJ2-5 | 18 | TRBD2 | TRBV11-2 | CASSPGGAGGGYQETQYF | TGTGCCAGCAGCCCCGGAGGTGCGGGGGGGGGGTACCAAGAGACCCAGTACTTC
many | TRBJ1-5 | 14 | TRBD1 | TRBV10-3 | CAIRGQGSDQPQHF | TGTGCCATCAGAGGACAGGGGAGCGATCAGCCCCAGCATTTT
. | TRBJ1-2 | 14 | . | TRBV4-2 | CASSQASRENGYTF | TGTGCCAGCAGCCAAGCTTCCAGGGAGAACGGCTACACCTTC
many | TRBJ1-3 | 14 | . | TRBV2 | CASSETVSGNTIYF | TGTGCCAGCAGTGAAACCGTCTCTGGAAACACCATATATTTT
many | TRBJ1-2 | 14 | . | TRBV9 | CASSVGPENYGYTF | TGTGCCAGCAGCGTAGGTCCGGAAAACTATGGCTACACCTTC